This T cell receptor (beta chain) is drawn from a study of T cells in Graves' hyperthyroidism and ophthalmopathy. This clonotype was detected ten times or more. Newly diagnosed hyperthyroidism, duration under 2 months, in patients aged 18 to 65. Lactation, pregnancy, other autoimmune disease or uncontrolled infection led to exclusion of patients. For the diagnoses, clinical symptoms, serum thyroxine and TRAb, thyroid ultrasound and orbital computed tomography were used. Amplified regions were TCR beta CDR3 sequences from RNA transcripts. HTBI primers were used for first-round RT-PCR of the TCR CDR3. MiXCR was run by TCRdb on the multiplex PCR reads, yielding one entry per CDR3 protein. The sample carries fewer than 110,000 distinct CDR3 sequences, about 50% recorded once. This CDR3 is 15 amino acids long. The ends were cut back, 6 bases at V and 0 bases at J, with 12 bases in the middle.

Sequencing input: blood. This clonotype originated in a man aged 35-49 years with Graves' hyperthyroidism. The V gene is TRBV12-3 or TRBV12-4, the J gene TRBJ1-5; D is possibly TRBD1 (5 bases). The CDR3 coding sequence is TGTGCCAGCAGCCTCCCTGGGGCTAGCAATCAGCCCCAGCATTTT. Translated, it gives CASSLPGASNQPQHF.